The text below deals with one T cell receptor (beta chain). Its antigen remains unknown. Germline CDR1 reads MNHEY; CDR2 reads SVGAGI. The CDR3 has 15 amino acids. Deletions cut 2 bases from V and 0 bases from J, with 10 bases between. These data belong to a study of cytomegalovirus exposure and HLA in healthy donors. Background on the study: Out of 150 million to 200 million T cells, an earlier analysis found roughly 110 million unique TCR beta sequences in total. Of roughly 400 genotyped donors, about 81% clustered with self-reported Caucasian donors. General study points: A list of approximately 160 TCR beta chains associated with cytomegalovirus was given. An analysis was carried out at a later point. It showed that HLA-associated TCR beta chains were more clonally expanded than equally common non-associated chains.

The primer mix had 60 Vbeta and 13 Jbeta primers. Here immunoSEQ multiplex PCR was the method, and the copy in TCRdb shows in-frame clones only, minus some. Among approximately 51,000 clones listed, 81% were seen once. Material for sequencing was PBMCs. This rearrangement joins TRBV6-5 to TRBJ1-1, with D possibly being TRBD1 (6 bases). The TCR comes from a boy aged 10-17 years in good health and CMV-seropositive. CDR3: CASSYLGQMNTEAFF. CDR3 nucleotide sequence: TGTGCCAGCAGTTACCTAGGACAGATGAACACTGAAGCTTTCTTT.